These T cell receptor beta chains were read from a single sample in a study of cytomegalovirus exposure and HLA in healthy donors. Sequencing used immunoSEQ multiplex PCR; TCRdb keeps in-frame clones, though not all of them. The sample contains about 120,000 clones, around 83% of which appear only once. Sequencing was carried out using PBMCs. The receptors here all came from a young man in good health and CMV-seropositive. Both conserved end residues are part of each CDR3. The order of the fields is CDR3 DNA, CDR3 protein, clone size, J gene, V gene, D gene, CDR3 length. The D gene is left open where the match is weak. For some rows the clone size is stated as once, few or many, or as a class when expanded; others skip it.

DNA: TGTGCCAGCACTCTAACAGCCAACACTGAAGCTTTCTTT; CDR3: CASTLTANTEAFF; size: NA; J: TRBJ1-1; V: TRBV18; D: NA; length: 13
DNA: TGTGCCAGCAGCTTGGTGCAGGGCATCAACACTGAAGCTTTCTTT; CDR3: CASSLVQGINTEAFF; size: NA; J: TRBJ1-1; V: TRBV5-4; D: NA; length: 15
DNA: TGTGCCAGCAGCACGACTAGGGTAGATACGCAGTATTTT; CDR3: CASSTTRVDTQYF; size: NA; J: TRBJ2-3; V: TRBV6-5; D: NA; length: 13
DNA: TGTGCCAGCAGTCTCAATCAGCCCCAGCATTTT; CDR3: CASSLNQPQHF; size: NA; J: TRBJ1-5; V: TRBV6-1; D: NA; length: 11
DNA: TGTGCCAGCAGGACAGGCAGCTCCTACGAGCAGTACTTC; CDR3: CASRTGSSYEQYF; size: NA; J: TRBJ2-7; V: TRBV28; D: NA; length: 13
DNA: TGTGCCAGCAGTGGAAGGACAGCGTACACAGATACGCAGTATTTT; CDR3: CASSGRTAYTDTQYF; size: NA; J: TRBJ2-3; V: TRBV6-1; D: NA; length: 15
DNA: TGTGCCAGCAGTCCGTGGACAGCTGGAAACACCATATATTTT; CDR3: CASSPWTAGNTIYF; size: NA; J: TRBJ1-3; V: TRBV5-8; D: NA; length: 14
DNA: TGTGCCAGCACCGAAGACAGGGTCTACGAGCAGTACTTC; CDR3: CASTEDRVYEQYF; size: NA; J: TRBJ2-7; V: TRBV2; D: TRBD1; length: 13
DNA: TGCGCCAGCACCCTAATGGGACTAGCGGAAAACAATGAGCAGTTCTTC; CDR3: CASTLMGLAENNEQFF; size: NA; J: TRBJ2-1; V: TRBV5-1; D: TRBD2; length: 16
DNA: TGTGCCTGGAGTGTCTCCCGACAGTCAGATACGCAGTATTTT; CDR3: CAWSVSRQSDTQYF; size: once; J: TRBJ2-3; V: TRBV30; D: NA; length: 14
DNA: TGTGCCAGCAGCCCCAGGGGCACAGGGGACGGTGAGCAGTTCTTC; CDR3: CASSPRGTGDGEQFF; size: NA; J: TRBJ2-1; V: TRBV5-5; D: TRBD1; length: 15
DNA: TGTGCCAGCAGCTACCTCCCGAACACTGAAGCTTTCTTT; CDR3: CASSYLPNTEAFF; size: NA; J: TRBJ1-1; V: TRBV6-5; D: NA; length: 13
DNA: TGTGCCAGCAGCTTGGGGACAGCCTATGGCTACACCTTC; CDR3: CASSLGTAYGYTF; size: NA; J: TRBJ1-2; V: TRBV13; D: TRBD1; length: 13
DNA: TGTGCCAGCAGCTTAGCGCCAGTCTTCACAGATACGCAGTATTTT; CDR3: CASSLAPVFTDTQYF; size: NA; J: TRBJ2-3; V: TRBV11-2; D: NA; length: 15
DNA: TGTGCCAGCAGTAGGGACAGCTTCCCCTACGAGCAGTACTTC; CDR3: CASSRDSFPYEQYF; size: NA; J: TRBJ2-7; V: TRBV2; D: TRBD1; length: 14